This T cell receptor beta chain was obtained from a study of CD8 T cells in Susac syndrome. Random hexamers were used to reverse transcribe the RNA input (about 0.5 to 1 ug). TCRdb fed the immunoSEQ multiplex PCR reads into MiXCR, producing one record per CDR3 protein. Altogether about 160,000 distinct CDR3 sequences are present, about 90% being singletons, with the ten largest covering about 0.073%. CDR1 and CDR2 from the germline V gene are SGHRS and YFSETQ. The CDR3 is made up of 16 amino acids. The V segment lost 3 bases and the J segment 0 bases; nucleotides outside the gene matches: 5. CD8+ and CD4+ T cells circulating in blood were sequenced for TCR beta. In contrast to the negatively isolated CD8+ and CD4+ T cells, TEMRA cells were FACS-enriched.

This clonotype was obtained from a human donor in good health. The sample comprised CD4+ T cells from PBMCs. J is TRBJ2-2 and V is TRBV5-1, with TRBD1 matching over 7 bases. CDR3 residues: CASSSRGSPNTGELFF. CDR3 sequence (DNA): TGCGCCAGCAGCTCCAGGGGGTCACCGAACACCGGGGAGCTGTTTTTT.